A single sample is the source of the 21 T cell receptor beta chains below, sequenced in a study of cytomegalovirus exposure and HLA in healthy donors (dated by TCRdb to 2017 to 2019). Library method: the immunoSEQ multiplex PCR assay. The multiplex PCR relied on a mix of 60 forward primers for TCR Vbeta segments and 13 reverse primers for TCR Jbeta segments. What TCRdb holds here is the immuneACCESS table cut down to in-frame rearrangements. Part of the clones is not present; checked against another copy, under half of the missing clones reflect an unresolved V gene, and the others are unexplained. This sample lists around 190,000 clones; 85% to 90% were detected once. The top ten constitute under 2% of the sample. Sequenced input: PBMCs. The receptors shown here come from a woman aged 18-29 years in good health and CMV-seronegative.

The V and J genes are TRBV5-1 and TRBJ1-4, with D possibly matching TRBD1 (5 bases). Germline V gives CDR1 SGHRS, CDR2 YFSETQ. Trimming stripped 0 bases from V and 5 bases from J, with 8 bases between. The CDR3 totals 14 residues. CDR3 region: CASSLVEGNEKLFF. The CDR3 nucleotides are TGCGCCAGCAGCTTGGTGGAGGGGAATGAAAAACTGTTTTTT.

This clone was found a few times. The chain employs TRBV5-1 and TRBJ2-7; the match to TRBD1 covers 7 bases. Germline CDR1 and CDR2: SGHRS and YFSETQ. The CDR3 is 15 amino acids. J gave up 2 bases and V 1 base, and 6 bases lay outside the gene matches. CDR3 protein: CASSLLTGDTYEQYF. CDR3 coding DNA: TGCGCCAGCAGCTTGTTAACAGGGGACACCTACGAGCAGTACTTC.

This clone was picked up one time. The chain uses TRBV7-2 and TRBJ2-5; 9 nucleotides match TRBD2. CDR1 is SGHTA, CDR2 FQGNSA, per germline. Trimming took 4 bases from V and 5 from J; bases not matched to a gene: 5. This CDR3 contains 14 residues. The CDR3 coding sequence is TGTGCCAGCAGCTCCTTAGCGGGGGTCGAGACCCAGTACTTC. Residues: CASSSLAGVETQYF.

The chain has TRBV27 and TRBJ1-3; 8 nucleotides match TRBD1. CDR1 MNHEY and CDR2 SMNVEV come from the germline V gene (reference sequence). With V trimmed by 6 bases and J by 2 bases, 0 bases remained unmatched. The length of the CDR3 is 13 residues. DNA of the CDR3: TGTGCCAGCAGGGACAGGGCTGGAAACACCATATATTTT. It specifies CASRDRAGNTIYF.

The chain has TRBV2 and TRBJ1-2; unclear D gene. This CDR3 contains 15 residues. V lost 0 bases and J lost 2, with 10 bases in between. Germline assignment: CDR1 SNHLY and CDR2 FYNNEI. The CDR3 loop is CASSEALTRNYGYTF. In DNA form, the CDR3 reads TGTGCCAGCAGTGAAGCACTGACCAGGAACTATGGCTACACCTTC.

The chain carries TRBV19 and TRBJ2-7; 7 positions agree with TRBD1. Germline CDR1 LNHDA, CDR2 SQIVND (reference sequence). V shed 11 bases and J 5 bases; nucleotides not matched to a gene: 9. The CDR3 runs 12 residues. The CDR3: CASGGFGHEQYF. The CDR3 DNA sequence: TGTGCCTCAGGGGGTTTTGGCCACGAGCAGTACTTC.

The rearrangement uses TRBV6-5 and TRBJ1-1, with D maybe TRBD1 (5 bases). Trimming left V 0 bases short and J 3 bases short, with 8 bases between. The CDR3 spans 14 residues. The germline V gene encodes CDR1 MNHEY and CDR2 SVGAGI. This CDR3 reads CASSYSAGDTEAFF. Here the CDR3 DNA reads TGTGCCAGCAGTTACTCAGCGGGGGACACTGAAGCTTTCTTT.

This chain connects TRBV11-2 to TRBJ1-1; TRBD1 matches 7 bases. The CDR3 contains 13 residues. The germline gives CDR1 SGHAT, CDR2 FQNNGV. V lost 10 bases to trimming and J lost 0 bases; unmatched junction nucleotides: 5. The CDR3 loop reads CATGTDLNTEAFF. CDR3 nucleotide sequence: TGTGCCACGGGGACAGACCTGAACACTGAAGCTTTCTTT.

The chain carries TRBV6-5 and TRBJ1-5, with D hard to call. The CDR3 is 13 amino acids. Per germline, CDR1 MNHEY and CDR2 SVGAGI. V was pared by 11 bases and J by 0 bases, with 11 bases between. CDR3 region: CAAAGNSNQPQHF. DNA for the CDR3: TGTGCCGCCGCGGGCAATAGCAATCAGCCCCAGCATTTT.

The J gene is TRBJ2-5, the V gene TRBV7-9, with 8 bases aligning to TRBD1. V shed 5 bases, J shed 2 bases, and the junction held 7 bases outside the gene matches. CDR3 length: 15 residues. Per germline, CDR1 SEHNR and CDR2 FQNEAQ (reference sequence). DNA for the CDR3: TGTGCCAGCAGCCCCGGGACAGGACCGCAAGAGACCCAGTACTTC. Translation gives CASSPGTGPQETQYF.

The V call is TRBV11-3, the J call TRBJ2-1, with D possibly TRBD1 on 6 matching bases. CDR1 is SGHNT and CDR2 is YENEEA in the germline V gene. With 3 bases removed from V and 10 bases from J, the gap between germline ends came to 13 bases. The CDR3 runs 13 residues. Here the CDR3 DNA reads TGTGCCAGCAGCTTGGGACCGGGACAAGAGCAGTTCTTC. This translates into CASSLGPGQEQFF.

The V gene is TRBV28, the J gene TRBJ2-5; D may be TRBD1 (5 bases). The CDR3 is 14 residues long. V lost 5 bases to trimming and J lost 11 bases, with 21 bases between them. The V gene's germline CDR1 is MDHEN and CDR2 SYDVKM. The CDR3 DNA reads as TGTGCCAGCAGTCTGGGGCGGCCAGGCGCGGCGCAGTACTTC. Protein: CASSLGRPGAAQYF.

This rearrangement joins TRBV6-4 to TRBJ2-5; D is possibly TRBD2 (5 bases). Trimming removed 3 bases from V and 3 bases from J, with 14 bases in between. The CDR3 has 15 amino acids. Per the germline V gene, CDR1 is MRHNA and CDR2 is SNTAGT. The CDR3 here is CASSESPSPEETQYF. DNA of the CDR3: TGTGCCAGCAGTGAAAGTCCTAGCCCCGAAGAGACCCAGTACTTC.

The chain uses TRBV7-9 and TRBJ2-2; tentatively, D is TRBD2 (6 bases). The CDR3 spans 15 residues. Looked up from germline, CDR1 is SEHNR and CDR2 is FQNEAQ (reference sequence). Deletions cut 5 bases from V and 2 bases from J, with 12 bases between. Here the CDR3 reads CASSPPGLNTGELFF. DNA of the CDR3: TGTGCCAGCAGCCCCCCGGGACTTAACACCGGGGAGCTGTTTTTT.

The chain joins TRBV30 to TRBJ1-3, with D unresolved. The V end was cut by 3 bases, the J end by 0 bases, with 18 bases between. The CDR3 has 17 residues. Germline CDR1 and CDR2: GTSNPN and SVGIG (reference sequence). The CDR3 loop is CAWSDGLDGYSGNTIYF. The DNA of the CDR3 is TGTGCCTGGAGCGACGGACTTGACGGATACTCTGGAAACACCATATATTTT.

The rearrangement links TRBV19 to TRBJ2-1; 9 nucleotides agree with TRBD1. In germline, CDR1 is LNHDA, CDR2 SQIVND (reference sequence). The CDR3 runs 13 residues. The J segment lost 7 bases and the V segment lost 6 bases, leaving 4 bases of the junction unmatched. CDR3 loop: CASRGTGRNEQFF. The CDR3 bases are TGTGCCAGTAGGGGGACAGGGAGGAATGAGCAGTTCTTC. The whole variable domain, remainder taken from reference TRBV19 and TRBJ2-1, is DGGITQSPKYLFRKEGQNVTLSCEQNLNHDAMYWYRQDPGQGLRLIYYSQIVNDFQKGDIAEGYSVSREKKESFPLTVTSAQKNPTAFYLCASRGTGRNEQFFGPGTRLTVL.

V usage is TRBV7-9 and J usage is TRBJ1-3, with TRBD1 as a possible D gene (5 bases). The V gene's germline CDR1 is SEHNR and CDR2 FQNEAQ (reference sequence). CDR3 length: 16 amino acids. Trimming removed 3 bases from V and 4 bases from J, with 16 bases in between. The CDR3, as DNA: TGTGCCAGCAGCTTGGCGGAGCAGGGATACGGAAACACCATATATTTT. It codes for CASSLAEQGYGNTIYF.

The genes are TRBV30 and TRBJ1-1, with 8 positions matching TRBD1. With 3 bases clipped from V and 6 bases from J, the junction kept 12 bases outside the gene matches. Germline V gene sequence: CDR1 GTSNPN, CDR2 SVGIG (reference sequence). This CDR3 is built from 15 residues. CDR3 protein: CAWSSPGQGESEAFF. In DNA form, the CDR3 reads TGTGCCTGGAGCTCCCCAGGACAGGGTGAATCTGAAGCTTTCTTT.

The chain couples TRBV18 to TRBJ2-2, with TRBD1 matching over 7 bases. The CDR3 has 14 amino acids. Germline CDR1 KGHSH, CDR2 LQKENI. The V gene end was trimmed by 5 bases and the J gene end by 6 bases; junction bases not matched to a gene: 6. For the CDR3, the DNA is TGTGCCAGCTCATTGGCGAGGGGGCCCGGGGAGCTGTTTTTT. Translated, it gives CASSLARGPGELFF.

CDR3 region: CASSIGSMYTEAFF. CDR3 nucleotide sequence: TGTGCCAGTAGTATAGGGTCTATGTACACTGAAGCTTTCTTT. This chain links TRBV19 with TRBJ1-1; D uncertain. This CDR3 comprises 14 residues. Germline V CDR1 and CDR2: LNHDA, SQIVND (reference sequence). With 1 base removed from V and 3 bases from J, the gap between germline ends came to 9 bases. The full variable domain, its missing parts supplied by reference TRBV19 and TRBJ1-1, is DGGITQSPKYLFRKEGQNVTLSCEQNLNHDAMYWYRQDPGQGLRLIYYSQIVNDFQKGDIAEGYSVSREKKESFPLTVTSAQKNPTAFYLCASSIGSMYTEAFFGQGTRLTVV.

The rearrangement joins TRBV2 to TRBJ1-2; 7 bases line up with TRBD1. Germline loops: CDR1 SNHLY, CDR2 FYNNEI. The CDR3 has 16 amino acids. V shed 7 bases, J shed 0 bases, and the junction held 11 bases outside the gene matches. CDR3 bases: TGTGCCAGCAAATTGGACAGGACGTTAGCTAACTATGGCTACACCTTC. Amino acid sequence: CASKLDRTLANYGYTF.